Given below is one TCR beta chain in context. The source of the sample is a study of shared T cell receptors in the human thymus. V was pared by 4 bases and J by 7 bases, with 14 bases between. Germline V gene data show CDR1 as MNHEY and CDR2 as SMNVEV (reference sequence). This CDR3 spans 13 amino acids. Some clones are missing from TCRdb's copy, which holds only in-frame ones; the method was immunoSEQ multiplex PCR. The table shows hundreds of thousands of clones, with 75% to 85% occurring only once. The same data also contributed to another study, on human thymus T cells. Turning to that study: Thymic as well as blood repertoires seemed to favor certain V and J genes unevenly. Unrelated individuals were reported by related research to share highly overlapping thymic repertoires.

The chain has TRBV27 and TRBJ2-7, with D perhaps TRBD2 (6 bases). Sequencing input: thymocytes. This TCR was recovered from a boy under two years old with a congenital heart defect. CDR3 DNA: TGTGCCAGCAGTTGGCAGGGAGGATGGGAGCAGTACTTC. As protein: CASSWQGGWEQYF.